Shown below are 22 T cell receptor beta chains from a single sample sequenced in a study of response to subunit inactivated influenza vaccine. TCRdb recomputed calls from the RT-PCR reads with MiXCR, one row per CDR3 protein. Counted here are about 580,000 distinct CDR3 sequences, about 15% occurring once; the ten biggest clones make up more than 9.5%. The specimen was PBMCs from blood, collected roughly 12 days after vaccination. All receptors derive from a man between 45 and 60 years old who received an inactivated influenza vaccine.

This clonotype was detected only a few times. V usage is TRBV27 and J usage is TRBJ2-2; D is perhaps TRBD2 (6 bases). Between the trimmed V and J ends, which lost 4 bases and 3 bases, there was a span of 12 bases. CDR3 length: 15 residues. Per the germline V gene, CDR1 is MNHEY and CDR2 is SMNVEV (reference sequence). The CDR3 is CASSYRLGDTGELFF. DNA for the CDR3: TGTGCCAGCAGTTACCGACTAGGGGACACCGGGGAGCTGTTTTTT.

V usage is TRBV4-3 and J usage is TRBJ2-2; D gene uncertain. CDR1 LGHNA and CDR2 YSLEER come from the germline V gene. This CDR3 contains 15 residues. V was trimmed by 0 bases and J by 1 base, leaving 6 bases between them. The chain's CDR3 is CASSQEIGNTGELFF. CDR3 nucleotides: TGCGCCAGCAGCCAAGAAATAGGGAACACCGGGGAGCTGTTTTTT.

This clonotype was observed a few times. This chain connects TRBV4-1 to TRBJ2-1; possibly TRBD1 for D (6 bases). Between the trimmed V and J ends, which lost 4 bases and 7 bases, there was a span of 17 bases. CDR1 MGHRA and CDR2 YSYEKL come from the germline V gene. The CDR3 is 15 residues long. The CDR3 DNA reads TGCGCCAGCAGCCCCAACCGAATCAGGGGAAATGAGCAGTTCTTC. Translating it yields CASSPNRIRGNEQFF.

This chain connects TRBV29-1 to TRBJ1-2; D is unclear. The CDR3 is 12 residues long. V lost 7 bases and J lost 3, with 12 bases in between. Germline V gene sequence: CDR1 SQVTM, CDR2 ANQGSEA. Here the CDR3 DNA reads TGCAGCGCTTTTAGTACGGACTATGGCTACACCTTC. Translating it yields CSAFSTDYGYTF.

In its sample, this clonotype was seen a few times. The chain is built from TRBV20-1 and TRBJ1-5; TRBD1 matches at 8 bases. The germline gives CDR1 DFQATT, CDR2 SNEGSKA (reference sequence). Losses at the gene ends were 4 bases for V and 7 bases for J; bases not matched to a gene: 3. The CDR3 extends over 12 amino acids. The CDR3 sequence: CSATGQGQPQHF. The CDR3 nucleotides read TGCAGTGCTACCGGACAGGGCCAGCCCCAGCATTTT.

Here the CDR3 reads CSARFVQNTEAFF. The CDR3 bases are TGCAGTGCTAGATTCGTCCAGAACACTGAAGCTTTCTTT. The chain combines TRBV20-1 with TRBJ1-1; D gene uncertain. Germline CDR1 reads DFQATT; CDR2 reads SNEGSKA (reference sequence). V was shortened by 2 bases and J by 1 base, with 8 bases between the two germline ends. The CDR3 length is 13 residues.

This clonotype was seen only a few times. CDR3 protein: CAISDPRMAGTQYF. CDR3 in DNA: TGTGCCATCAGTGATCCGAGGATGGCTGGTACGCAGTATTTT. V is TRBV10-3 and J is TRBJ2-3; D gene ambiguous. The CDR3 consists of 14 residues. Germline assignment: CDR1 ENHRY and CDR2 SYGVKD. Trimming removed 3 bases at V and 8 bases at J, with 15 bases between.

This clonotype was observed a handful of times. This rearrangement joins TRBV18 to TRBJ2-1; D gene uncertain. Trimming removed 3 bases at V and 9 bases at J, with 9 bases between. Germline V gene lookup returns CDR1 KGHSH and CDR2 LQKENI. This CDR3 has 12 amino acids. Here the CDR3 DNA reads TGTGCCAGCTCACCGGAAGGGCGTGAGCAGTTCTTC. Amino acids: CASSPEGREQFF.

The rearrangement links TRBV12-3 or TRBV12-4 to TRBJ2-7; 8 nucleotides align to TRBD1. This CDR3 has 15 amino acids. The ends lost 0 bases at V and 4 bases at J; junction bases unmatched: 5. The CDR3 DNA reads TGTGCCAGCAGTTTAGCGCGCAGGGGGCTTTACGAGCAGTACTTC. The encoded protein is CASSLARRGLYEQYF.

At least ten counts were recorded for this clonotype. This chain joins TRBV7-9 and TRBJ2-4; 8 nucleotides agree with TRBD1. The CDR3 contains 15 residues. The J segment lost 3 bases and the V segment lost 1 base, leaving 2 bases of the junction unmatched. CDR1 is SEHNR and CDR2 is FQNEAQ in the germline V gene (reference sequence). The CDR3 is CASSLGTGIKNIQYF. The CDR3 DNA reads TGTGCCAGCAGCTTAGGGACAGGGATCAAAAACATTCAGTACTTC.

The rearrangement joins TRBV6-2 or TRBV6-3 to TRBJ2-7; a weak D match, TRBD1 (6 bases). Germline V gene sequence: CDR1 MNHEY, CDR2 SVGEGT. Between the trimmed V and J ends, which lost 5 bases and 6 bases, there was a span of 20 bases. The CDR3 totals 15 residues. CDR3 in amino acids: CASSKINRVSSEQYF. In nucleotides, the CDR3 is TGTGCCAGCAGTAAGATTAACAGGGTTTCAAGCGAGCAGTACTTC.

The J gene is TRBJ2-7, the V gene TRBV7-8; D not certain. Per the germline V gene, CDR1 is SGHVS and CDR2 is FQNEAQ. Trimming shortened V by 2 bases and J by 3 bases, and 17 bases separated the two germline ends. The CDR3 is made up of 16 amino acids. CDR3 sequence reads: CASSLRRAEPYYEQYF. For the CDR3, the DNA is TGTGCCAGCAGCTTACGTCGCGCAGAACCCTACTACGAGCAGTACTTC.

The chain carries TRBV5-5 and TRBJ1-1, with 9 positions matching TRBD1. The V gene end was trimmed by 3 bases and the J gene end by 2 bases; junction bases not matched to a gene: 11. Germline V lookup: CDR1 SGHKS, CDR2 YYEKEE (reference sequence). The CDR3 totals 17 residues. In DNA form, the CDR3 reads TGTGCCAGCAGCTCGGGACAGGGTCCCCTATCCAACACTGAAGCTTTCTTT. This encodes CASSSGQGPLSNTEAFF.

A few counts support this clonotype. V and J are TRBV5-1 and TRBJ2-7; a weak D match, TRBD1 (9 bases). V lost 4 bases and J 5 bases, leaving 19 bases between the germline ends. Germline CDR1 SGHRS, CDR2 YFSETQ. CDR3 length: 15 residues. The CDR3 loop is CASSQRGTGFNEQYF. CDR3 sequence (DNA): TGCGCCAGCAGCCAGCGGGGGACAGGGTTCAACGAGCAGTACTTC.

V is TRBV4-2 and J is TRBJ2-7; D is ambiguous. Germline values: CDR1 LGHNA, CDR2 YNFKEQ. Trimming took off 0 bases at V and 4 bases at J, with 10 bases between the two ends. This CDR3 has 14 residues. This CDR3 reads CASSQDSSAYEQYF. CDR3 coding DNA: TGTGCCAGCAGCCAAGATTCTAGTGCGTACGAGCAGTACTTC.

The chain employs TRBV2 and TRBJ2-5, with D possibly TRBD2 on 5 matching bases. CDR3 length: 13 residues. Deletions cut 0 bases from V and 11 bases from J, with 13 bases between. Germline V CDR1 and CDR2: SNHLY, FYNNEI. The CDR3 loop reads CASSEARALLQYF. Written as DNA, the CDR3 is TGTGCCAGCAGTGAAGCGAGGGCCCTCCTACAGTACTTC.

V is TRBV6-1 and J is TRBJ1-2; TRBD1 might be the D (5 bases). CDR3 length: 13 residues. Per germline, CDR1 MNHNS and CDR2 SASEGT. V dropped 7 bases and J dropped 3 bases, with 12 bases sitting between them. CDR3 coding DNA: TGTGCCAGCACCCGACAGCCTTACTATGGCTACACCTTC. Protein: CASTRQPYYGYTF.

This chain connects TRBV20-1 to TRBJ2-1, with D possibly being TRBD2 (6 bases). Germline assignment: CDR1 DFQATT and CDR2 SNEGSKA (reference sequence). This CDR3 is built from 14 residues. V lost 4 bases and J lost 4, with 14 bases in between. CDR3: CSATGGRGYNEQFF. The CDR3 nucleotides are TGCAGTGCTACAGGAGGGCGCGGGTACAATGAGCAGTTCTTC.

The gene calls are TRBV7-9 and TRBJ2-3; D might be TRBD1 (6 bases). The CDR3 is 17 residues long. CDR1 and CDR2 (germline): SEHNR, FQNEAQ (reference sequence). Deletions cut 0 bases from V and 1 base from J, with 14 bases between. This CDR3 is CASSLAGTIRGTDTQYF. The DNA for the CDR3 is TGTGCCAGCAGCTTAGCCGGGACAATCAGGGGCACAGATACGCAGTATTTT.

This clonotype has ten or more counts. The chain couples TRBV7-2 to TRBJ1-6, with D perhaps TRBD1 (5 bases). The CDR3 has 15 amino acids. V was pared by 2 bases and J by 4 bases, with 9 bases between. CDR1 is SGHTA and CDR2 is FQGNSA in the germline V gene. Here the CDR3 reads CASSLPGVYNSPLHF. The CDR3 bases are TGTGCCAGCAGCTTACCGGGGGTTTATAATTCACCCCTCCACTTT.

The J gene is TRBJ2-7, the V gene TRBV9; the D gene is possibly TRBD1 (7 bases). Germline V CDR1 and CDR2: SGDLS, YYNGEE. Deletions cut 0 bases from V and 2 bases from J, with 12 bases between. There are 15 residues in the CDR3. The CDR3 DNA reads as TGTGCCAGCAGCGTAGGGCAGGGGGGTACCTACGAGCAGTACTTC. It translates to CASSVGQGGTYEQYF.

The table lists this clonotype with many counts. This chain joins TRBV4-3 and TRBJ2-7; D is undetermined. Germline values: CDR1 LGHNA, CDR2 YSLEER. CDR3 length: 15 amino acids. The V end lost 0 bases, the J end lost 4 bases, and 13 bases lay between the germline ends. CDR3 region: CASSQDTRTGYEQYF. The CDR3 DNA is TGCGCCAGCAGCCAAGATACCAGGACCGGATACGAGCAGTACTTC.